This T cell receptor beta chain was obtained from a study of cytomegalovirus exposure and HLA in healthy donors. PCR was performed using 60 Vbeta and 13 Jbeta primers. TCRdb's table, derived via immunoSEQ multiplex PCR, lists solely in-frame clones and lacks some. The table has 90,000 to 100,000 clones, 60% to 85% seen once. The V and J ends lost 0 bases and 0 bases respectively, with 5 bases between them. Germline CDR1 MGHRA, CDR2 YSYEKL. The CDR3 extends over 14 amino acids. This clone has only a few counts. Other DNA sequences in the same sample also yield this CDR3. This chain joins TRBV4-1 and TRBJ1-1; D call uncertain. The receptor was derived from a man in his sixties in good health and CMV-seropositive. Sequencing used PBMCs. CDR3 sequence: CASSQDRVNTEAFF. The CDR3 DNA is TGCGCCAGCAGCCAAGACCGGGTGAACACTGAAGCTTTCTTT.